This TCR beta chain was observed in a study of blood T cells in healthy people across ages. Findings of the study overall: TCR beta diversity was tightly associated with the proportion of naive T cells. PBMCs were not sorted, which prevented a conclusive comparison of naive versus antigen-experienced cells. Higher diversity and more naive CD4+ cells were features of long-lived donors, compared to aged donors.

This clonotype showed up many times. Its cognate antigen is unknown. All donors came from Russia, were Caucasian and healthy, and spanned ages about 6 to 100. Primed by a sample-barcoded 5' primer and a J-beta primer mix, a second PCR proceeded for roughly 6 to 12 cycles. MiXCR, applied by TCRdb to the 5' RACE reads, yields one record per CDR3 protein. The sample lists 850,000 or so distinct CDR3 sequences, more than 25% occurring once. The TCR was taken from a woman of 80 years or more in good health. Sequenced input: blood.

The CDR3 DNA sequence: TGTGCCAGCAGGGCACAGGGCCGCTATAGCACAGATACGCAGTATTTT. Translating it yields CASRAQGRYSTDTQYF. The chain combines TRBV12-3 or TRBV12-4 with TRBJ2-3, with a possible D match to TRBD1 (6 bases). The V and J ends lost 6 bases and 0 bases respectively, with 16 bases between them. The CDR3 is made up of 16 amino acids.